This TCR beta chain was documented in a study of cytomegalovirus exposure and HLA in healthy donors. Primers included in the PCR were 60 Vbeta and 13 Jbeta primers. Repertoires were generated with immunoSEQ multiplex PCR, while TCRdb's copy carries only in-frame clones and drops some. Of approximately 70,000 clones listed, about three quarters were seen once; the top ten hold approximately 9.7%. The CDR3 runs 12 residues. Germline lookup yields CDR1 SQVTM and CDR2 ANQGSEA. Trimming took off 0 bases at V and 5 bases at J, with 8 bases between the two ends. The sequence derives from a man aged 35 to 55 in good health and CMV-seronegative. The chain is built from TRBV29-1 and TRBJ2-7, with a tentative D call TRBD1 (5 bases). Sequencing input: PBMCs. The CDR3 is CSVEERGNEQYF. The CDR3 coding sequence is TGCAGCGTTGAAGAAAGGGGAAACGAGCAGTACTTC.